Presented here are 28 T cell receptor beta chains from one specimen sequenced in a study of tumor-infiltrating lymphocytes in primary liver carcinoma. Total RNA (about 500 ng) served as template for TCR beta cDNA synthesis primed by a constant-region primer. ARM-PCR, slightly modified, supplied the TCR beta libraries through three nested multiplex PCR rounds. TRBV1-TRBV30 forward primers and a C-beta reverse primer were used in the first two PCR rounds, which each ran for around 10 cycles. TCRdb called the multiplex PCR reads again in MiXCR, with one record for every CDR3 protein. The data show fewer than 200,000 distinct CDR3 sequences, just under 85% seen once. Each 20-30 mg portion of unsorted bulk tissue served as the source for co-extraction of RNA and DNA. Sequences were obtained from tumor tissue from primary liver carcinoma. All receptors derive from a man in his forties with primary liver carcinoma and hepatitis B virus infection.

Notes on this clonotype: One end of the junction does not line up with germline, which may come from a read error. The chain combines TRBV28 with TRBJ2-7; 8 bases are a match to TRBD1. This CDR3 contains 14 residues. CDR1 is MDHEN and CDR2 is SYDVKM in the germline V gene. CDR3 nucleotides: TGTACCAGCACCGTCACAGGGGGGTCCTACGAGCAGTACTTC. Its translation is CTSTVTGGSYEQYF.

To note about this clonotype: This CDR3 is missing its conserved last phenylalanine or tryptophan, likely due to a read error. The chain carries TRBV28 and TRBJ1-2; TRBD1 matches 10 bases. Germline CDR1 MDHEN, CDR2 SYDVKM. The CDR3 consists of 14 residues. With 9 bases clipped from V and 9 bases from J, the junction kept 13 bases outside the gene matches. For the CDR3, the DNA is TGTGCCAGGTCCGGCCCGGGACAGGGGTTTCGCTACACCCTC. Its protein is CARSGPGQGFRYTL.

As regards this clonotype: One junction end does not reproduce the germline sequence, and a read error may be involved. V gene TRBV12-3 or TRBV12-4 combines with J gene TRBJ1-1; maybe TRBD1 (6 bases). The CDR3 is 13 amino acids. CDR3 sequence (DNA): TGTACCAGCAGTTTTTCAGGGGCCACTGAGGCTTTCTTT. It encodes CTSSFSGATEAFF.

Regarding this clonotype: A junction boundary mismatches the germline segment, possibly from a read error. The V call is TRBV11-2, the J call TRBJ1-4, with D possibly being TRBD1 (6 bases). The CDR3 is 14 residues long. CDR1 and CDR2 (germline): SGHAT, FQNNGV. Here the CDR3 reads CASSLGQWAEKQFF. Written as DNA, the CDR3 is TGTGCCAGCAGCCTCGGACAGTGGGCGGAAAAACAGTTTTTT.

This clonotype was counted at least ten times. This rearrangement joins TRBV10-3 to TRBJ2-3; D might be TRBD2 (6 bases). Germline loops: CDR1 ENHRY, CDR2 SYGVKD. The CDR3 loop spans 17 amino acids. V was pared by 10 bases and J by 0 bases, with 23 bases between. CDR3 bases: TGTGCCACGGCGGGAAGCACCTCTCAGGCGAGCACAGATACGCAGTATTTT. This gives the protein CATAGSTSQASTDTQYF.

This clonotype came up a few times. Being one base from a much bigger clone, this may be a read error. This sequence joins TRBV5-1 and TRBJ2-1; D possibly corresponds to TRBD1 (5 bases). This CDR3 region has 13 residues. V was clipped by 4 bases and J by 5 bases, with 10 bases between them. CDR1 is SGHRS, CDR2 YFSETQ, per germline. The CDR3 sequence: CASSILQDNEQFF. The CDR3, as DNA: TGCGCCAGCAGCATATTACAGGACAATGAGCAGTTCTTC. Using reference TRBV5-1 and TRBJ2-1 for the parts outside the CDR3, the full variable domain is KAGVTQTPRYLIKTRGQQVTLSCSPISGHRSVSWYQQTPGQGLQFLFEYFSETQRNKGNFPGRFSGRQFSNSRSEMNVSTLELGDSALYLCASSILQDNEQFFGPGTRLTVL.

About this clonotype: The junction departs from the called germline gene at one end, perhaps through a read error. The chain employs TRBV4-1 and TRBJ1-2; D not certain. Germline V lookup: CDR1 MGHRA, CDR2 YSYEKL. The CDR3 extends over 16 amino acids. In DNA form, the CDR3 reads TGCGCCAGCAGTCAAGTCTCGACGGCGTACCTCTATGGCTACACCTTC. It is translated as CASSQVSTAYLYGYTF.

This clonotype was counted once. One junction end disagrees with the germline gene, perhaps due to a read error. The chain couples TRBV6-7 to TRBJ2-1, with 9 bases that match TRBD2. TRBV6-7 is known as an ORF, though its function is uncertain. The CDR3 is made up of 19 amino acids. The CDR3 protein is CAISYPASGNFNSYNEQFF. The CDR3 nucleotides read TGTGCCATCAGTTACCCGGCTAGCGGGAATTTTAACTCCTACAATGAGCAGTTCTTC.

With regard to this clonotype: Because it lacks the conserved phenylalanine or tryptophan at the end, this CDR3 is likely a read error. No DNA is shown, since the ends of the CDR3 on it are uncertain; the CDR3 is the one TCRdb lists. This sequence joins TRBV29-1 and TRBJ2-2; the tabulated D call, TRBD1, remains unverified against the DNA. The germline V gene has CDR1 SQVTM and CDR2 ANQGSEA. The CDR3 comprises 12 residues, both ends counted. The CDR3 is CSVGRGTGELCL.

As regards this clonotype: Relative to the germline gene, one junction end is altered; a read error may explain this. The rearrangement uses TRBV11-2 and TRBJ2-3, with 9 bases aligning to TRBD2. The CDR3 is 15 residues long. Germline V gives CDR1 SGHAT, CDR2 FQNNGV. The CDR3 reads CATIDSGRFTDTRYF. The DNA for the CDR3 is TGTGCCACCATCGATAGCGGGAGATTTACGGATACGCGGTATTTT.

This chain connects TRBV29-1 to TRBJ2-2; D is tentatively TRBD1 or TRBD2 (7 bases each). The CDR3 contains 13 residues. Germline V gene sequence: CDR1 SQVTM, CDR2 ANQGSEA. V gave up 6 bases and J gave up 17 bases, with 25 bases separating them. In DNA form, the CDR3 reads TGCAGCGTAGGACAGGCGGTCACCGGGGGGCTTTTTTTT. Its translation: CSVGQAVTGGLFF.

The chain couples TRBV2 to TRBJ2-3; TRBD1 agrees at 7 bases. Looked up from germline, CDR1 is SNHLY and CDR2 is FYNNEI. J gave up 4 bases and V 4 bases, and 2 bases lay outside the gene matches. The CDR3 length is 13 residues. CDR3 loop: CASSVTGADTQYF. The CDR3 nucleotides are TGTGCCAGCAGTGTTACAGGGGCAGATACGCAGTATTTT.

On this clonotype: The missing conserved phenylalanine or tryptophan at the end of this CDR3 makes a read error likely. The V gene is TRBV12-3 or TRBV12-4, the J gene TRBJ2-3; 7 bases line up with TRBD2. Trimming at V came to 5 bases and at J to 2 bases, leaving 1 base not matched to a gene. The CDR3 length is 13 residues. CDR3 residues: CASSTSDTDTQYL. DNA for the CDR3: TGTGCCAGCAGTACTAGCGACACAGATACGCAGTATCTT.

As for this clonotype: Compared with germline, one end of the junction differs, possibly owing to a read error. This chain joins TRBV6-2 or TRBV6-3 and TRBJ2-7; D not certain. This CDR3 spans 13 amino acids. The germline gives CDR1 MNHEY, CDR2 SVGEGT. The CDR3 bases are TGTGGCAGCAGTTACTATGAGCCAGGAGAGCAGTACTTC. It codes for CGSSYYEPGEQYF.

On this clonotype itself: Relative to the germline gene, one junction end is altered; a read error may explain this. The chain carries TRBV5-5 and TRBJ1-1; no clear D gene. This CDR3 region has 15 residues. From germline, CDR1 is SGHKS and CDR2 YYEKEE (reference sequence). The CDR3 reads CASTHEGDWYTEASF. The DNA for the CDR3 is TGTGCCAGCACCCATGAGGGTGATTGGTACACTGAAGCTTCCTTT.

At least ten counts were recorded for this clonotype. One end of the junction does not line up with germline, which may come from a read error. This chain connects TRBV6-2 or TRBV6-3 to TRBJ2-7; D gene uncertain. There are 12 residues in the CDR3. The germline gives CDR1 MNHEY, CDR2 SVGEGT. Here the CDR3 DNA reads TGTGCCAGCAGCCCTAATCCCATAAACCGGCGCTTC. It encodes CASSPNPINRRF.

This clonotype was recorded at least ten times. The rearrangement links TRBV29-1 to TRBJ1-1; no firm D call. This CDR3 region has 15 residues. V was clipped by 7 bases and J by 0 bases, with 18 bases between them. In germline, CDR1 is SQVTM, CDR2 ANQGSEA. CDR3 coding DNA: TGCAGCGGCAAGGAGGGATGGGGAATGAACACTGAAGCTTTCTTT. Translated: CSGKEGWGMNTEAFF.

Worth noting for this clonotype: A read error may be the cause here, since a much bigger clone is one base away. The CDR3 region has the DNA TGTGCCTGGAACCCCTCTACAGCCACTGAAGCTTTATTT. Translating gives CAWNPSTATEALF. V gene TRBV30 combines with J gene TRBJ1-1; D gene unclear. This CDR3 region has 13 residues. The germline gives CDR1 GTSNPN, CDR2 SVGIG (reference sequence). Complete variable domain (other parts from reference TRBV30 and TRBJ1-1): SQTIHQWPATLVQPVGSPLSLECTVEGTSNPNLYWYRQAAGRGLQLLFYSVGIGQISSEVPQNLSASRPQDRQFILSSKKLLLSDSGFYLCAWNPSTATEALFGQGTRLTVV.

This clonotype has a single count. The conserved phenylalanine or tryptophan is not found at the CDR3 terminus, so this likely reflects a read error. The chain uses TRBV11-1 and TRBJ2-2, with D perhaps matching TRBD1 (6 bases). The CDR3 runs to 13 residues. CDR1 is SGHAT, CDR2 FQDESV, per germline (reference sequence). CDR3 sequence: CARSFWDIGELFL. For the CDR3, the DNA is TGTGCCAGAAGCTTTTGGGACATCGGGGAGCTGTTTTTA.

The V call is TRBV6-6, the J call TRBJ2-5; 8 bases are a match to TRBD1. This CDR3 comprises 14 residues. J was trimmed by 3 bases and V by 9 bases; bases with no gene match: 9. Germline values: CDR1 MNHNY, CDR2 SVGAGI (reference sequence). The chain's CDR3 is CASRVTGGKETQYF. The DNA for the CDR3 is TGTGCCAGTAGGGTAACAGGGGGAAAAGAGACCCAGTACTTC.

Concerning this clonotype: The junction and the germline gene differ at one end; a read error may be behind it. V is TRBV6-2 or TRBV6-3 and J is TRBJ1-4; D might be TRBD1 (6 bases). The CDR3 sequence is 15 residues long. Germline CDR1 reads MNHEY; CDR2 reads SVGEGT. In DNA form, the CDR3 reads TGTGCCAGCACCGGCCAGAGACAGGCTAATGAAAAACTGTTTTTC. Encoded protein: CASTGQRQANEKLFF.

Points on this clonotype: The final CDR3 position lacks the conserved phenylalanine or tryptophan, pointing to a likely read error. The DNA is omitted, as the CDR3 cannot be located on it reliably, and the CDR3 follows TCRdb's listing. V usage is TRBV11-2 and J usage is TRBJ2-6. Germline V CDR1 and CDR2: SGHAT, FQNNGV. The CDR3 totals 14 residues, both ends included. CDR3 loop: CASSLEDWASVMTL.

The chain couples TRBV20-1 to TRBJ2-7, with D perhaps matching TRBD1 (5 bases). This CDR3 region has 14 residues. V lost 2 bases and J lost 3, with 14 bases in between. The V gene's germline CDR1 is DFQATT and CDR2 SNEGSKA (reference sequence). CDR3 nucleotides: TGCAGTGCTAGATCCCCAGGGATATACTACGAGCAGTACTTC. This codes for CSARSPGIYYEQYF.

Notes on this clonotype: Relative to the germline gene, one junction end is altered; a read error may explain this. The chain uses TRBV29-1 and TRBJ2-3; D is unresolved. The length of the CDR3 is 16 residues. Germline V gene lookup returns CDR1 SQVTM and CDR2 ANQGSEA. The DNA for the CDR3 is TGCAGCGTCGCAGGAGTGGACGGACGTAGCACATATACGCATTATTTT. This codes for CSVAGVDGRSTYTHYF.

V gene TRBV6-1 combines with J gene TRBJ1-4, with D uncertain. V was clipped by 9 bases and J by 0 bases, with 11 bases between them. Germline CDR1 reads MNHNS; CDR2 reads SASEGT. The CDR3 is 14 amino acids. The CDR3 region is CASVIGTTNEKLFF. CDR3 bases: TGTGCCAGTGTTATCGGTACAACTAATGAAAAACTGTTTTTT.

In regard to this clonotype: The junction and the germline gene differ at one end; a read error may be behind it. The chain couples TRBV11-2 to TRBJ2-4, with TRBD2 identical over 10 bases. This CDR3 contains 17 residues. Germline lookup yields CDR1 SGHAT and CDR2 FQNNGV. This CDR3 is CASSLDTSGIAENIRYF. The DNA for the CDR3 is TGTGCCAGTAGCTTAGATACTAGCGGGATTGCCGAAAACATTCGGTACTTC.

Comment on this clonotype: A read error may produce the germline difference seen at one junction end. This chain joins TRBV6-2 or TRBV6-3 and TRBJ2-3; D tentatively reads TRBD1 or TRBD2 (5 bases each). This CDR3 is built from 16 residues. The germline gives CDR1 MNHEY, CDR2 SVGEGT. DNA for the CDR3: TGCGCCAGCAGCTTCCTAGGACGGCTTGGGGGACATACGCAGTATTTT. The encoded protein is CASSFLGRLGGHTQYF.

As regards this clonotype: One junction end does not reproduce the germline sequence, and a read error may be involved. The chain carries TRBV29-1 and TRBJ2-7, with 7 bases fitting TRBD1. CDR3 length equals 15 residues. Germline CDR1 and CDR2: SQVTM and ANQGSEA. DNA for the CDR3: TGCAGTGTTGAAGAAATGACAGGGCACGGTGGACGACAGTACTTC. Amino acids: CSVEEMTGHGGRQYF.